The next 10 T cell receptor beta chains were all read from a single sample in a study of glioma-infiltrating T cells (dated by TCRdb to 2015 to 2016). Sequencer: Illumina MiSeq. TCR alpha and beta CDR3 regions were amplified with the iRepertoire nested amplicon-rescue multiplex PCR (arm-PCR) platform from RNA. TCRdb reran the public reads through fastp at Q25 and MiXCR, keeping productive beta chains. Rows matching on CDR3 protein sequence are summarized as one entry with the most common DNA and genes. For this sample there are approximately 90,000 distinct CDR3 sequences; around a quarter appear just once. The ten largest clones add up to about 6.7% of the sample. The sequencing input was glioma tissue, nonneoplastic brain tissue, or PBMCs (not recorded which). These receptors all stem from a human donor with low-grade glioma or glioblastoma, undergoing nonglioma brain surgery, or in good health (not recorded which).

By frequency in the sample, this clonotype is medium-sized (0.01 to 0.1%). The V gene is TRBV20-1, the J gene TRBJ2-5; D might be TRBD2 (5 bases). Germline V gene data show CDR1 as DFQATT and CDR2 as SNEGSKA (reference sequence). V dropped 3 bases and J dropped 4 bases, with 18 bases sitting between them. The length of the CDR3 is 15 residues. CDR3 protein: CSASHTRTPRETQYF. The CDR3 DNA reads as TGCAGTGCTAGTCACACTAGAACGCCGCGAGAGACCCAGTACTTC.

Of note for this clonotype: This could be a read error, since a much larger clone is one nucleotide away. This sequence joins TRBV18 and TRBJ2-1; D is undetermined. The CDR3 runs 12 residues. CDR1 and CDR2 from the germline V gene are KGHSH and LQKENI. The CDR3 loop reads CASTPALNEQFF. CDR3 sequence (DNA): TGTGCCAGCACACCGGCGCTTAATGAGCAGTTCTTC.

V and J are TRBV12-3 or TRBV12-4 and TRBJ1-5; no clear D gene. V lost 5 bases, J lost 6 bases, and 14 bases lay in between. CDR3 size: 14 residues. The CDR3 DNA follows: TGTGCCAGCAGTCTGGGGATGTTTCCTCAGCCCCAGCATTTT. It is translated as CASSLGMFPQPQHF.

The V call is TRBV5-6, the J call TRBJ2-5; perhaps TRBD1 as D (6 bases). The CDR3 runs to 15 residues. V lost 5 bases, J lost 4 bases, and 18 bases lay in between. In germline, CDR1 is SGHDT, CDR2 YYEEEE. The CDR3 DNA reads TGTGCCAGCAGAGCTGTACAGGGAGAGGGAGAGACCCAGTACTTC. Translated: CASRAVQGEGETQYF.

The table lists this clonotype with many counts. The J gene is TRBJ1-1, the V gene TRBV12-3 or TRBV12-4; tentative D call: TRBD1 (5 bases). The CDR3 contains 17 residues. V shed 0 bases and J shed 0 bases, with 14 bases lying between them. The CDR3 is CASSLALGALMNTEAFF. The CDR3 DNA follows: TGTGCCAGCAGTTTAGCGTTAGGGGCCCTCATGAACACTGAAGCTTTCTTT.

This clonotype was recorded at least ten times. The V call is TRBV3-1, the J call TRBJ2-1, with D perhaps TRBD2 (5 bases). There are 16 residues in the CDR3. Germline CDR1 is LGHDT and CDR2 is YNNKEL (reference sequence). The ends were cut back, 6 bases at V and 5 bases at J, with 20 bases in the middle. CDR3 protein: CASRGSRGRLNNEQFF. The CDR3 nucleotides read TGTGCCAGCAGAGGTTCACGGGGTCGCCTTAACAATGAGCAGTTCTTC.

This clonotype appeared many times. The chain recombines TRBV25-1 with TRBJ2-5; D perhaps matches TRBD2 (5 bases). Trimming pared 2 bases from V and 6 bases from J, leaving 7 bases between. The length of the CDR3 is 12 residues. The germline gives CDR1 MGHDK, CDR2 SYGVNS. The CDR3 loop reads CASSETGKTQYF. CDR3 nucleotides: TGTGCCAGCAGTGAAACCGGGAAGACCCAGTACTTC.

This clonotype appeared many times. The chain couples TRBV10-3 to TRBJ2-5; D gene unclear. In germline, CDR1 is ENHRY, CDR2 SYGVKD. The CDR3 runs to 13 residues. The V and J ends lost 5 bases and 1 base respectively, with 8 bases between them. CDR3 sequence (DNA): TGTGCCATCAGTTCCGACGGCCAAGAGACCCAGTACTTC. Translation: CAISSDGQETQYF.

This clonotype was recorded many times. The chain combines TRBV7-2 with TRBJ2-2, with a possible D match to TRBD1 (6 bases). The CDR3 totals 16 residues. Deletions cut 1 base from V and 1 base from J, with 10 bases between. In germline, CDR1 is SGHTA, CDR2 FQGNSA. CDR3 DNA: TGTGCCAGCAGCTTAGAAACAGGGTGGAACACCGGGGAGCTGTTTTTT. Amino acid sequence: CASSLETGWNTGELFF.

This clonotype was detected many times. V gene TRBV27 combines with J gene TRBJ1-6; tentatively, D is TRBD1 (5 bases). Germline values: CDR1 MNHEY, CDR2 SMNVEV (reference sequence). With 5 bases removed from V and 4 bases from J, the gap between germline ends came to 9 bases. The CDR3 length is 14 residues. CDR3 coding DNA: TGTGCCAGCAGTCCGACAGTTTATAATTCACCCCTCCACTTT. Its translation is CASSPTVYNSPLHF.